This T cell receptor (beta chain) is drawn from a study of blood T cell repertoires in COVID-19. Overall study context: COVID-19 samples, acute and convalescent, were from the United States, Italy and Spain. Nucleic acid was either cDNA or gDNA, and it came from T cells, B-cell-depleted T cells, or PBMCs.

CDR3 length: 18 residues. Germline V gene lookup returns CDR1 LNHDA and CDR2 SQIVND (reference sequence). The trim removed 6 bases at V and 0 bases at J, leaving 14 bases unmatched. Original processing notes: Amplification of reference gene primers was used by the study to estimate nucleated cell counts. Only in-frame clones appear in the TCRdb table, and some are missing; sequencing was by immunoSEQ multiplex PCR. D and trimming come from the DNA, and the V and J calls and clone size come from that table. The profile shows approximately 140,000 clones, 85% to 90% of them singletons. Sequencing was performed on peripheral blood. The chain is built from TRBV19 and TRBJ1-5, with TRBD1 identical over 7 bases. This TCR was recovered from a woman aged 60-75 years with acute or convalescent COVID-19. The DNA for the CDR3 is TGTGCCAGTAGCCCTGGGATTCCGGGACAGAATAGCAATCAGCCCCAGCATTTT. This encodes CASSPGIPGQNSNQPQHF.